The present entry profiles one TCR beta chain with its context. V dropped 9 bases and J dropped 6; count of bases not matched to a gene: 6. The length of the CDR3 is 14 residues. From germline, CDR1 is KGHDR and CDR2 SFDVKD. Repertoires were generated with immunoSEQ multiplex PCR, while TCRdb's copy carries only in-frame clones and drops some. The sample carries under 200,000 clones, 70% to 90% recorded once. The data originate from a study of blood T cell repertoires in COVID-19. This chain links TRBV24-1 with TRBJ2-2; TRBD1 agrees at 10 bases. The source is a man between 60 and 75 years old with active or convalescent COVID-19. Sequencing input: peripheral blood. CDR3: CATATGGASGELFF. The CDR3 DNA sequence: TGTGCCACCGCGACAGGGGGCGCCTCCGGGGAGCTGTTTTTT.